These 2 T cell receptor beta chains were sequenced from one sample in a study of molecular identifiers for immune sequencing clone quantification. Using its own MiXCR run on the PCR reads, TCRdb lists one record per CDR3 protein. This table holds about 70,000 distinct CDR3 sequences, approximately 17% found once. The material sequenced was naive CD8+ T cells from blood, with Jurkat cell RNA spiked in. Sample subset: FACS-sorted CD8+CD4-CCR7+CD45RA+ naive T cells. Receptors originate from a human donor in good health. Some libraries in this study had Jurkat cell RNA spiked in.

Many counts were recorded for this clonotype. The CDR3 reads CSGSTGTSGSNEQFF. The CDR3 DNA is TGCAGCGGAAGCACCGGGACTAGCGGGAGTAATGAGCAGTTCTTC. The chain combines TRBV20-1 with TRBJ2-1; 14 bases agree with TRBD2. Germline CDR1 DFQATT, CDR2 SNEGSKA (reference sequence). The CDR3 covers 15 residues.

In this sample, this clonotype turned up many times. The CDR3 DNA sequence: TGTGCCAGCAGCCCGGGACTAGCCTTAACAGAGACCCAGTACTTC. Its protein is CASSPGLALTETQYF. The chain recombines TRBV7-3 with TRBJ2-5; 9 bases fit TRBD2. V lost 5 bases to trimming and J lost 4 bases; unmatched junction nucleotides: 8. Germline lookup yields CDR1 SGHTA and CDR2 FQGTGA. The CDR3 covers 15 residues.